The 15 T cell receptor beta chains below come from one sample, sequenced in a study of blood T cell repertoires in COVID-19. The repertoire was sequenced with immunoSEQ multiplex PCR; TCRdb's copy has only in-frame clones and lacks some. The data show hundreds of thousands of clones, 87% seen once. Specimen: peripheral blood. The receptors originated from a middle-aged woman who had recovered from COVID-19.

This clone was recorded only once. The rearrangement uses TRBV29-1 and TRBJ1-1, with 7 positions matching TRBD1. The CDR3 is 15 amino acids. V gave up 5 bases and J gave up 5 bases; unmatched junction bases: 14. CDR1 and CDR2 from the germline V gene are SQVTM and ANQGSEA. In nucleotides, the CDR3 is TGCAGCGTTCTTGATCCACAGGGGCTAAAGACTGAAGCTTTCTTT. Translating gives CSVLDPQGLKTEAFF. Drawing the rest from reference TRBV29-1 and TRBJ1-1, the complete variable domain is SAVISQKPSRDICQRGTSLTIQCQVDSQVTMMFWYRQQPGQSLTLIATANQGSEATYESGFVIDKFPISRPNLTFSTLTVSNMSPEDSSIYLCSVLDPQGLKTEAFFGQGTRLTVV.

This clone has a single count. The V and J genes are TRBV11-2 and TRBJ1-4, with D tentatively TRBD1 (5 bases). The germline V and J ends were trimmed by 5 bases and 4 bases, with 14 bases remaining between them. Germline V gene lookup returns CDR1 SGHAT and CDR2 FQNNGV. The CDR3 is 15 amino acids. CDR3 sequence (DNA): TGTGCCAGCAGCCCGGGACTTTTTAGTAATGAAAAACTGTTTTTT. Translation: CASSPGLFSNEKLFF.

This chain connects TRBV12-3 or TRBV12-4 to TRBJ1-2; tentatively, D is TRBD1 (5 bases). The CDR3 runs to 13 residues. Trimming cost V 6 bases and J 8 bases, with 16 bases left between them. Here the CDR3 reads CASSLTGLYGYTF. The CDR3 coding sequence is TGTGCCAGCAGCCTAACAGGCCTATACGGCTACACCTTC.

V is TRBV7-9 and J is TRBJ1-2; weak D call: TRBD1 (6 bases). The CDR3 sequence is 17 residues long. Deletions cut 1 base from V and 5 bases from J, with 20 bases between. Germline V gives CDR1 SEHNR, CDR2 FQNEAQ (reference sequence). CDR3 bases: TGTGCCAGCAGCTTAGACGGCGGTGGGGACACCTGGTATGGCTACACCTTC. Translated, it gives CASSLDGGGDTWYGYTF. The full variable domain, its missing parts supplied by reference TRBV7-9 and TRBJ1-2, is DTGVSQNPRHKITKRGQNVTFRCDPISEHNRLYWYRQTLGQGPEFLTYFQNEAQLEKSRLLSDRFSAERPKGSFSTLEIQRTEQGDSAMYLCASSLDGGGDTWYGYTFGSGTRLTVV.

The chain recombines TRBV5-4 with TRBJ2-6; 7 bases are shared with TRBD1. The CDR3 totals 15 residues. V lost 6 bases to trimming and J lost 4 bases; unmatched junction nucleotides: 7. The V gene's germline CDR1 is SGHNT and CDR2 YYREEE (reference sequence). The CDR3 DNA is TGTGCCAGCACAGGACAGGCCGCGGGGGCCAACGTCCTGACTTTC. Its protein product is CASTGQAAGANVLTF.

A note on this clone: Other DNA variants within this sample encode the same CDR3. The rearrangement links TRBV6-5 to TRBJ2-7; TRBD1 aligns across 7 bases. The V gene's germline CDR1 is MNHEY and CDR2 SVGAGI. The CDR3 is 13 amino acids. After removal of 5 bases from V and 3 bases from J, the junction contained 4 bases not matched to a gene. In DNA, the CDR3 is TGTGCCAGCAGTCCCGGGACAGTCTACGAGCAGTACTTC. Protein product: CASSPGTVYEQYF.

The chain recombines TRBV6-6 with TRBJ2-1; TRBD2 matches at 12 bases. Per germline, CDR1 MNHNY and CDR2 SVGAGI (reference sequence). This CDR3 region has 16 residues. The trim removed 4 bases at V and 8 bases at J, leaving 9 bases unmatched. CDR3 coding DNA: TGTGCCAGCAGTTCCCAGGGACTAGCGGGTAAGGATGAGCAGTTCTTC. Encoded protein: CASSSQGLAGKDEQFF.

This clone was detected only a few times. The chain joins TRBV18 to TRBJ1-4, with 8 bases identical to TRBD1. J was trimmed by 4 bases and V by 2 bases; bases with no gene match: 6. Germline V CDR1 and CDR2: KGHSH, LQKENI. The CDR3 has 16 residues. The CDR3 coding sequence is TGTGCCAGCTCACCATCAGGGACAGGCATTAATGAAAAACTGTTTTTT. This sequence encodes CASSPSGTGINEKLFF.

There are a few counts of this clone. This chain's CDR3 is CASSFLGGGETQYF. The CDR3, as DNA: TGTGCCAGCAGCTTCCTAGGGGGTGGAGAGACCCAGTACTTC. J is TRBJ2-5 and V is TRBV11-2, with D possibly matching TRBD1 (6 bases). Per germline, CDR1 SGHAT and CDR2 FQNNGV. V shed 3 bases and J shed 4 bases, with 12 bases lying between them. This CDR3 spans 14 amino acids.

This clone appeared a single time. The V gene is TRBV13, the J gene TRBJ1-1; no clear D. The V end lost 5 bases, the J end lost 4 bases, and 14 bases lay between the germline ends. Germline lookup yields CDR1 PRHDT and CDR2 FYEKMQ (reference sequence). This CDR3 has 14 amino acids. CDR3 loop: CASSARSRPTEAFF. As DNA, the CDR3 is TGTGCCAGCAGCGCGCGGAGTAGACCCACTGAAGCTTTCTTT.

J is TRBJ2-5 and V is TRBV5-4, with D tentatively TRBD2 (6 bases). Germline V lookup: CDR1 SGHNT, CDR2 YYREEE (reference sequence). The CDR3 is 15 residues long. The germline V and J ends were trimmed by 4 bases and 1 base, with 14 bases remaining between them. The CDR3 is CASSPSGGRQETQYF. For the CDR3, the DNA is TGTGCCAGCAGCCCCTCAGGAGGGCGCCAAGAGACCCAGTACTTC.

V and J are TRBV5-1 and TRBJ1-2; 7 nucleotides align to TRBD1. The V gene's germline CDR1 is SGHRS and CDR2 YFSETQ. Trimming cost V 2 bases and J 8 bases; bases outside gene matches: 6. The CDR3 sequence is 13 residues long. The CDR3 sequence: CASSFGGGLGYTF. The CDR3 DNA follows: TGCGCCAGCAGCTTCGGAGGGGGCTTAGGCTACACCTTC.

The J gene is TRBJ1-2, the V gene TRBV19; TRBD1 aligns across 8 bases. The CDR3 length is 18 residues. Germline lookup yields CDR1 LNHDA and CDR2 SQIVND (reference sequence). V lost 7 bases, J lost 5 bases, and 21 bases stayed unmatched. CDR3 in DNA: TGTGCCAGTACCCACGGCAGGACAGGGCTTGTCTCAGTATATGGCTACACCTTC. It specifies CASTHGRTGLVSVYGYTF.

The J gene is TRBJ2-3, the V gene TRBV7-2; D is perhaps TRBD2 (6 bases). V was trimmed by 1 base and J by 3 bases, leaving 11 bases between them. Germline CDR1 is SGHTA and CDR2 is FQGNSA. This CDR3 region has 15 residues. In nucleotides, the CDR3 is TGTGCCAGCAGCTTAGTCGGGGGTGGGACAGATACGCAGTATTTT. It is translated as CASSLVGGGTDTQYF. Variable domain in full (rest from reference TRBV7-2 and TRBJ2-3): GAGVSQSPSNKVTEKGKDVELRCDPISGHTALYWYRQSLGQGLEFLIYFQGNSAPDKSGLPSDRFSAERTGGSVSTLTIQRTQQEDSAVYLCASSLVGGGTDTQYFGPGTRLTVL.

In the case of this clone: The same CDR3 is also encoded by other DNA sequences in this sample. The rearrangement links TRBV3-1 (or the pseudogene TRBV3-2) to TRBJ1-2; 9 bases are a match to TRBD1. This CDR3 has 13 residues. From germline, CDR1 is LGHDT and CDR2 YNNKEL (reference sequence). V shed 3 bases and J 8 bases; nucleotides not matched to a gene: 4. CDR3 amino acids: CASSQGTGRGYTF. DNA of the CDR3: TGTGCCAGCAGCCAGGGGACAGGGCGCGGCTACACCTTC.